The 29 T cell receptor beta chains below come from one sample, sequenced in a study of Ad26.COV2.S vaccination and SARS-CoV-2 variants. Measured with immunoSEQ multiplex PCR; TCRdb has only the in-frame clones, and not every one. The sample consists of about 350,000 clones, roughly nine tenths of them appearing once. This sample comprised peripheral blood, obtained after recovery from COVID-19. These receptor sequences come from a human donor who had recovered from COVID-19.

The J gene is TRBJ2-1, the V gene TRBV7-3, with 9 positions matching TRBD2. J lost 3 bases, V lost 5 bases, and 5 bases had no gene match. The length of the CDR3 is 15 residues. CDR1 SGHTA and CDR2 FQGTGA come from the germline V gene. The CDR3 DNA reads TGTGCCAGCAGCCCGCGGGGGGGCGACTACAATGAGCAGTTCTTC. It encodes CASSPRGGDYNEQFF. The full variable domain, in which reference TRBV7-3 and TRBJ2-1 provide the parts outside the CDR3, is GAGVSQTPSNKVTEKGKYVELRCDPISGHTALYWYRQSLGQGPEFLIYFQGTGAADDSGLPNDRFFAVRPEGSVSTLKIQRTERGDSAVYLCASSPRGGDYNEQFFGPGTRLTVL.

The J gene is TRBJ2-5, the V gene TRBV7-9, with D unclear. The germline V gene has CDR1 SEHNR and CDR2 FQNEAQ (reference sequence). V lost 5 bases and J lost 4, with 20 bases in between. The CDR3 totals 16 residues. The CDR3 here is CASSNRQEEWLETQYF. The CDR3 DNA reads TGTGCCAGCAGCAATCGGCAGGAAGAATGGTTAGAGACCCAGTACTTC.

A remark on this clone: This sample includes further DNA sequences coding for the same CDR3. The chain joins TRBV4-1 to TRBJ1-4; tentatively, D is TRBD1 (5 bases). The germline V gene encodes CDR1 MGHRA and CDR2 YSYEKL. Deletions cut 1 base from V and 8 bases from J, with 5 bases between. CDR3 length: 12 amino acids. This chain's CDR3 is CASSQGGEKLFF. In DNA, the CDR3 is TGCGCCAGCAGCCAAGGGGGCGAAAAACTGTTTTTT.

V gene TRBV5-6 combines with J gene TRBJ1-1; D uncertain. V shed 1 base and J shed 5 bases, with 6 bases lying between them. From germline, CDR1 is SGHDT and CDR2 YYEEEE. The CDR3 loop spans 12 amino acids. As DNA, the CDR3 is TGTGCCAGCAGCTTGAGAGGAACTGAAGCTTTCTTT. Amino acid sequence: CASSLRGTEAFF.

V and J are TRBV29-1 and TRBJ2-2; D is undetermined. V lost 4 bases, J lost 1 base, and 10 bases lay in between. Germline CDR1 SQVTM, CDR2 ANQGSEA. This CDR3 is 14 amino acids long. The CDR3 sequence is CSVVTAGNTGELFF. The CDR3, as DNA: TGCAGCGTTGTTACTGCAGGGAACACCGGGGAGCTGTTTTTT.

This clone has only one observation. This chain connects TRBV12-5 to TRBJ2-5, with 11 bases aligning to TRBD2. The V segment lost 0 bases and the J segment 5 bases; nucleotides outside the gene matches: 5. From germline, CDR1 is LGHNT and CDR2 FRNRAP. The CDR3 covers 16 residues. DNA of the CDR3: TGTGCTAGTGGTTTGGTTAGCGGGGGGGCCTATGAGACCCAGTACTTC. It translates to CASGLVSGGAYETQYF.

This chain uses TRBV29-1 with TRBJ2-7; 11 positions agree with TRBD1. CDR3 size: 13 residues. The ends lost 6 bases at V and 5 bases at J; junction bases unmatched: 6. Germline assignment: CDR1 SQVTM and CDR2 ANQGSEA. CDR3 nucleotide sequence: TGCAGCGTCCAAGGACAGGGGGCGAACGAGCAGTACTTC. Translation: CSVQGQGANEQYF.

This rearrangement joins TRBV27 to TRBJ2-2, with 7 bases matching TRBD2. Germline V lookup: CDR1 MNHEY, CDR2 SMNVEV (reference sequence). The CDR3 has 15 residues. V lost 7 bases and J lost 6; bases outside the gene matches: 11. The CDR3 region is CASTFAGESAGELFF. For the CDR3, the DNA is TGTGCCAGCACCTTTGCGGGGGAGAGCGCCGGGGAGCTGTTTTTT.

J is TRBJ2-7 and V is TRBV13; maybe TRBD1 (5 bases). This CDR3 comprises 13 residues. Trimming left V 4 bases short and J 2 bases short, with 9 bases between. Germline lookup yields CDR1 PRHDT and CDR2 FYEKMQ (reference sequence). The CDR3 DNA sequence: TGTGCCAGCAGCTCGATAGGGGCCTACGAGCAGTACTTC. Translating it yields CASSSIGAYEQYF.

This clone was seen once. The rearrangement links TRBV18 to TRBJ1-5, with D uncertain. This CDR3 region has 14 residues. Trimming left V 6 bases short and J 2 bases short, with 11 bases between. The germline V gene encodes CDR1 KGHSH and CDR2 LQKENI. CDR3 in amino acids: CASSPSGGNQPQHF. CDR3 coding DNA: TGTGCCAGCTCTCCCTCAGGTGGCAATCAGCCCCAGCATTTT. Combining the CDR3 with reference TRBV18 and TRBJ1-5 gives the whole variable domain NAGVMQNPRHLVRRRGQEARLRCSPMKGHSHVYWYRQLPEEGLKFMVYLQKENIIDESGMPKERFSAEFPKEGPSILRIQQVVRGDSAAYFCASSPSGGNQPQHFGDGTRLSIL.

The V call is TRBV5-4, the J call TRBJ2-2; the match to TRBD2 covers 10 bases. The CDR3 extends over 17 amino acids. V gave up 0 bases and J gave up 6 bases; unmatched junction bases: 8. Germline CDR1 SGHNT, CDR2 YYREEE (reference sequence). CDR3 sequence: CASSLGKLAGDAGELFF. CDR3 coding DNA: TGTGCCAGCAGCTTGGGAAAGCTAGCGGGGGATGCCGGGGAGCTGTTTTTT.

This clone has a single count. The chain joins TRBV23-1 to TRBJ2-7, with 9 bases matching TRBD2. TRBV23-1 is classed as an ORF, of uncertain function. V was clipped by 4 bases and J by 0 bases; unmatched bases: 4. There are 15 residues in the CDR3. CDR3 in DNA: TGCGCCAGCAGTCTACGACTAGCGGCCTCCTACGAGCAGTACTTC. Amino acid sequence: CASSLRLAASYEQYF.

CDR3 protein: CASRGGRVLNPEAFF. The CDR3 nucleotides read TGTGCCAGTAGGGGGGGGCGCGTTTTAAATCCTGAAGCTTTCTTT. The chain employs TRBV19 and TRBJ1-1; maybe TRBD1 (6 bases). CDR3 length equals 15 residues. Germline V gene lookup returns CDR1 LNHDA and CDR2 SQIVND (reference sequence). V lost 6 bases to trimming and J lost 6 bases, with 20 bases between them.

The V and J genes are TRBV19 and TRBJ2-7; 8 bases are shared with TRBD1. Unmatched junction bases numbered 15, after V lost 7 bases and J lost 4 bases. The CDR3 extends over 16 amino acids. Germline V gives CDR1 LNHDA, CDR2 SQIVND (reference sequence). CDR3 region: CASTGSAPGQDYEQYF. The CDR3 DNA sequence: TGTGCCAGTACCGGTTCCGCCCCGGGACAGGATTACGAGCAGTACTTC.

The V gene is TRBV12-3 or TRBV12-4, the J gene TRBJ1-5, with unresolved D. V shed 6 bases and J shed 9 bases, with 12 bases lying between them. The CDR3 totals 12 residues. CDR3 sequence reads: CASSVFLGPQHF. CDR3 nucleotides: TGTGCCAGCAGCGTCTTCTTAGGGCCCCAGCATTTT.

The rearrangement joins TRBV19 to TRBJ1-1; no clear D gene. CDR1 LNHDA and CDR2 SQIVND come from the germline V gene (reference sequence). V was pared by 3 bases and J by 13 bases, with 24 bases between. The length of the CDR3 is 15 residues. The CDR3 DNA reads TGTGCCAGTAGTATTCAACCCCGGATTACCTGTATTGTTTTCTTT. This encodes CASSIQPRITCIVFF. The whole variable domain, remainder taken from reference TRBV19 and TRBJ1-1, is DGGITQSPKYLFRKEGQNVTLSCEQNLNHDAMYWYRQDPGQGLRLIYYSQIVNDFQKGDIAEGYSVSREKKESFPLTVTSAQKNPTAFYLCASSIQPRITCIVFFGQGTRLTVV.

V usage is TRBV15 and J usage is TRBJ2-1; D unresolved. Deletions cut 7 bases from V and 9 bases from J, with 16 bases between. The CDR3 contains 13 residues. Germline loops: CDR1 LNHNV, CDR2 YYDKDF (reference sequence). The CDR3 region is CATNHPDLGEQFF. The CDR3 bases are TGTGCCACCAATCACCCCGATCTGGGTGAGCAGTTCTTC.

This clone is a singleton in its sample. The chain links TRBV10-3 to TRBJ2-3; 11 bases align to TRBD2. CDR1 and CDR2 from the germline V gene are ENHRY and SYGVKD. This CDR3 spans 18 amino acids. V lost 2 bases to trimming and J lost 0 bases; unmatched junction nucleotides: 7. The CDR3 region has the DNA TGTGCCATCAGTGAGCCTAGCGGGGGGAGTAAAAGCACAGATACGCAGTATTTT. Translating gives CAISEPSGGSKSTDTQYF.

V usage is TRBV6-5 and J usage is TRBJ1-1, with 7 bases identical to TRBD1. J gave up 0 bases and V 1 base, and 5 bases lay outside the gene matches. The CDR3 runs 16 residues. Germline V gives CDR1 MNHEY, CDR2 SVGAGI. The CDR3 DNA reads as TGTGCCAGCAGTTACTGGGACAGCTCTATGAACACTGAAGCTTTCTTT. As protein: CASSYWDSSMNTEAFF.

The V and J genes are TRBV18 and TRBJ1-5, with 7 bases lining up with TRBD1. The J segment lost 6 bases and the V segment lost 0 bases, leaving 5 bases of the junction unmatched. Germline CDR1 reads KGHSH; CDR2 reads LQKENI. The CDR3 is 15 residues long. CDR3 sequence (DNA): TGTGCCAGCTCACCACCGGCCAGGGGGTTTCAGCCCCAGCATTTT. Translation gives CASSPPARGFQPQHF.

The chain carries TRBV7-3 and TRBJ2-1; TRBD2 matches at 9 bases. Losses at the gene ends were 5 bases for V and 5 bases for J; bases not matched to a gene: 13. The CDR3 has 17 residues. Germline values: CDR1 SGHTA, CDR2 FQGTGA. The CDR3 protein is CASSPGRAGGPNNEQFF. The DNA of the CDR3 is TGTGCCAGCAGCCCGGGACGCGCGGGGGGGCCCAACAATGAGCAGTTCTTC.

This clone was seen more than once but under ten times. The gene calls are TRBV7-8 and TRBJ1-5; possible D gene TRBD1, 6 bases. Germline CDR1 reads SGHVS; CDR2 reads FQNEAQ. There are 15 residues in the CDR3. Trimming removed 4 bases at V and 0 bases at J, with 10 bases between. The DNA of the CDR3 is TGTGCCAGCAGCTGGACAGCCTATAGCAATCAGCCCCAGCATTTT. This translates into CASSWTAYSNQPQHF. The complete variable domain, with remaining parts taken from reference TRBV7-8 and TRBJ1-5, reads GAGVSQSPRYKVAKRGQDVALRCDPISGHVSLFWYQQALGQGPEFLTYFQNEAQLDKSGLPSDRFFAERPEGSVSTLKIQRTQQEDSAVYLCASSWTAYSNQPQHFGDGTRLSIL.

DNA for the CDR3: TGTGCCAGCAGCGTCGAGCAGAGTGGCTACACCTTC. It specifies CASSVEQSGYTF. The chain employs TRBV2 and TRBJ1-2; D is unclear. Per germline, CDR1 SNHLY and CDR2 FYNNEI. This CDR3 has 12 residues. Trimming shortened V by 6 bases and J by 7 bases, and 12 bases separated the two germline ends.

The chain links TRBV9 to TRBJ1-1, with D hard to call. This CDR3 region has 14 residues. Trimming took 0 bases from V and 4 from J, leaving 10 bases between them. CDR1 and CDR2 (germline): SGDLS, YYNGEE. The CDR3 protein is CASSVDGEPTEAFF. In DNA form, the CDR3 reads TGTGCCAGCAGCGTAGACGGGGAGCCCACTGAAGCTTTCTTT.

This chain links TRBV12-5 with TRBJ1-2; D gene uncertain. Germline V gives CDR1 LGHNT, CDR2 FRNRAP. This CDR3 has 13 amino acids. V dropped 1 base and J dropped 4 bases, with 7 bases sitting between them. The chain's CDR3 is CASGLGQLYGYTF. The CDR3 nucleotides read TGTGCTAGTGGTTTGGGACAACTCTATGGCTACACCTTC.

The chain combines TRBV7-6 with TRBJ2-5, with TRBD2 matching over 10 bases. CDR1 SGHVS and CDR2 FNYEAQ come from the germline V gene. The CDR3 is made up of 15 amino acids. The V segment lost 3 bases and the J segment 5 bases; nucleotides outside the gene matches: 6. DNA for the CDR3: TGTGCCAGCAGCTTGTTAGCGGGGGGCCGGGAGACCCAGTACTTC. Translating it yields CASSLLAGGRETQYF. Full variable domain (missing parts from reference TRBV7-6 and TRBJ2-5): GAGVSQSPRYKVTKRGQDVALRCDPISGHVSLYWYRQALGQGPEFLTYFNYEAQQDKSGLPNDRFSAERPEGSISTLTIQRTEQRDSAMYRCASSLLAGGRETQYFGPGTRLLVL.

V is TRBV5-1 and J is TRBJ1-2, with 9 nucleotides matching TRBD1. After removal of 0 bases from V and 9 bases from J, the junction contained 15 bases not matched to a gene. This CDR3 region has 17 residues. From germline, CDR1 is SGHRS and CDR2 YFSETQ. The CDR3 loop reads CASSLAQLIQGARSYTF. The DNA for the CDR3 is TGCGCCAGCAGCTTGGCCCAGTTAATACAGGGGGCGCGTAGCTACACCTTC.

The rearrangement joins TRBV4-3 to TRBJ1-1; perhaps TRBD1 as D (5 bases). Germline V gene sequence: CDR1 LGHNA, CDR2 YSLEER. The CDR3 has 13 residues. The V and J ends lost 6 bases and 1 base respectively, with 9 bases between them. DNA for the CDR3: TGCGCCAGCAGACTGGGGGGGAACACTGAAGCTTTCTTT. This gives the protein CASRLGGNTEAFF.

This clone was observed a handful of times. The V and J genes are TRBV5-1 and TRBJ2-7, with 7 bases aligning to TRBD2. J was trimmed by 3 bases and V by 3 bases; bases with no gene match: 12. This CDR3 spans 16 amino acids. The V gene's germline CDR1 is SGHRS and CDR2 YFSETQ. CDR3 nucleotide sequence: TGCGCCAGCAGCTCTACCAAGCGGGGACTACTCTACGAGCAGTACTTC. Translating gives CASSSTKRGLLYEQYF. The variable domain in full, with the rest retrieved from reference TRBV5-1 and TRBJ2-7, is KAGVTQTPRYLIKTRGQQVTLSCSPISGHRSVSWYQQTPGQGLQFLFEYFSETQRNKGNFPGRFSGRQFSNSRSEMNVSTLELGDSALYLCASSSTKRGLLYEQYFGPGTRLTVT.